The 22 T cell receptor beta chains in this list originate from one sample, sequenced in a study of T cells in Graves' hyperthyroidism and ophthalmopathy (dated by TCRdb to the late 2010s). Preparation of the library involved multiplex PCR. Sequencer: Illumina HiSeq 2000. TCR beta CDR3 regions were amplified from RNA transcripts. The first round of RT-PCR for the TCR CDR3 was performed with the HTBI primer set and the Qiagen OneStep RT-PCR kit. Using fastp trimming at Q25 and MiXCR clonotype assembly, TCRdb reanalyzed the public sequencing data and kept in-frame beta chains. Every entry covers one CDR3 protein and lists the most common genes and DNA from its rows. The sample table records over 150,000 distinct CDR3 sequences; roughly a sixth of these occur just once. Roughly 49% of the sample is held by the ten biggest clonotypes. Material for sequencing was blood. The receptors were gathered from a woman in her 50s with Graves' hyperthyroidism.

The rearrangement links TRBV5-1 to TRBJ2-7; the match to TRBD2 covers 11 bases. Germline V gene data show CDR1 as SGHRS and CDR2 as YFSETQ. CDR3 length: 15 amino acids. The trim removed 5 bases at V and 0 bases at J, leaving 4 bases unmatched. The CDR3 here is CASREGLAASYEQYF. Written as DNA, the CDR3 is TGCGCCAGCAGGGAGGGACTAGCGGCCTCCTACGAGCAGTACTTC.

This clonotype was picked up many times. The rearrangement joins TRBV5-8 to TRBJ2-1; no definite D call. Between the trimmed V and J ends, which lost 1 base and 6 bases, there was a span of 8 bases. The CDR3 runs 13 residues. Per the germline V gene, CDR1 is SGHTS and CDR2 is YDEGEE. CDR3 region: CASSLFIANEQFF. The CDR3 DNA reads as TGTGCCAGCAGCTTGTTCATTGCCAATGAGCAGTTCTTC.

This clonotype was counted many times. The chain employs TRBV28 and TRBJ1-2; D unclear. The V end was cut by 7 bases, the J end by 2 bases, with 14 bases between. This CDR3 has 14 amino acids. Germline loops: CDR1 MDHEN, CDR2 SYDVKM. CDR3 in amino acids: CASTAPRGNYGYTF. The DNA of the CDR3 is TGTGCCAGCACCGCCCCTCGGGGAAACTATGGCTACACCTTC.

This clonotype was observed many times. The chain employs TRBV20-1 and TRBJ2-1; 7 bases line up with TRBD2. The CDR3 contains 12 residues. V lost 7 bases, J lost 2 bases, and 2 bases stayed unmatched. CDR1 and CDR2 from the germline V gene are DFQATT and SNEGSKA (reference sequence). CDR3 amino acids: CSVRGAYNEQFF. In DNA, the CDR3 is TGCAGTGTTCGGGGGGCCTACAATGAGCAGTTCTTC.

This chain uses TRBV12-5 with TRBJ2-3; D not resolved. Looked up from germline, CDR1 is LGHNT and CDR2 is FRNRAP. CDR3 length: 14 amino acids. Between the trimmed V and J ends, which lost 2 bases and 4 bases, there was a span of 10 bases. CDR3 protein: CASGLSSWADTQYF. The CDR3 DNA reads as TGTGCTAGTGGTTTGTCCTCCTGGGCAGATACGCAGTATTTT.

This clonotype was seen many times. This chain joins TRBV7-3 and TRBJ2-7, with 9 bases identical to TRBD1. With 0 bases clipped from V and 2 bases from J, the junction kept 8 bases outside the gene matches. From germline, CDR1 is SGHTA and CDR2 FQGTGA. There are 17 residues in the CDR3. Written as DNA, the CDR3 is TGTGCCAGCAGCTTAACTGGTGGGACAGGGACTGCCTACGAGCAGTACTTC. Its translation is CASSLTGGTGTAYEQYF.

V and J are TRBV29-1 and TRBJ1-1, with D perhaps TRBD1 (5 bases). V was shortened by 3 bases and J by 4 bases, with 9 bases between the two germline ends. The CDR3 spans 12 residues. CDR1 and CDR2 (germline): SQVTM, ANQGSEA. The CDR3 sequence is CSVEGGGTEAFF. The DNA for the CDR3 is TGCAGCGTTGAGGGGGGTGGCACTGAAGCTTTCTTT.

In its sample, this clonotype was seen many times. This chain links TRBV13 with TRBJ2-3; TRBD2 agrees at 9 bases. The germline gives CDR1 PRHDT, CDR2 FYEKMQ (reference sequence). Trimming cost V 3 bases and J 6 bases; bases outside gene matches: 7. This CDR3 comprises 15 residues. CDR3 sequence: CASSLPSGVSDTQYF. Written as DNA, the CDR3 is TGTGCCAGCAGCTTGCCTAGCGGGGTTAGCGATACGCAGTATTTT.

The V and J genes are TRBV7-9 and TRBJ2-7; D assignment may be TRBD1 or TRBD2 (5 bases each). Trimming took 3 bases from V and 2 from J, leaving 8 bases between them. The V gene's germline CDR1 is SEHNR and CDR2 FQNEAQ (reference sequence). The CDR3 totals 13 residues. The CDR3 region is CASSLGVTYEQYF. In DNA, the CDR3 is TGTGCCAGCAGCTTGGGGGTTACCTACGAGCAGTACTTC.

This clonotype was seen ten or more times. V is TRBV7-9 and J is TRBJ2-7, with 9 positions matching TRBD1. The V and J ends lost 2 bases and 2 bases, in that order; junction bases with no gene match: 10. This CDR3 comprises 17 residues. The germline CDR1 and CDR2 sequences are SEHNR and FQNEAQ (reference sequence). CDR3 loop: CASSLPETGGSAYEQYF. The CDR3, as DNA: TGTGCCAGCAGCTTACCCGAGACAGGGGGTTCTGCCTACGAGCAGTACTTC.

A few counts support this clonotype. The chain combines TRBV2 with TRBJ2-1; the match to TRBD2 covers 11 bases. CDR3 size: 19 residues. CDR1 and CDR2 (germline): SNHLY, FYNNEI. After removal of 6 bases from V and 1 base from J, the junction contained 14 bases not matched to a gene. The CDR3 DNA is TGTGCCAGCAGCCTCCATGCGCTAGCGGGAGGAGGGTCCTACAATGAGCAGTTCTTC. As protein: CASSLHALAGGGSYNEQFF.

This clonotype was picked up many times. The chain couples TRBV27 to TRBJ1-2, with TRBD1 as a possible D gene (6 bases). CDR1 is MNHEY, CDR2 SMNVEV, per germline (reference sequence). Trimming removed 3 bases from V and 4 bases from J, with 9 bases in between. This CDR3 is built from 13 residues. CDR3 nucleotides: TGTGCCAGCAGTTTCCAGGGGCTCTATGGCTACACCTTC. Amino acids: CASSFQGLYGYTF.

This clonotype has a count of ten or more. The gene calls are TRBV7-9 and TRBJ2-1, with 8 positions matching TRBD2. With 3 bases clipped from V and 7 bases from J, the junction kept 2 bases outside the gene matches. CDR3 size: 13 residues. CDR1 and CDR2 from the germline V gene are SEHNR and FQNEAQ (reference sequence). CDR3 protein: CASSFGGRNEQFF. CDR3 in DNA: TGTGCCAGCAGCTTCGGCGGGAGGAATGAGCAGTTCTTC.

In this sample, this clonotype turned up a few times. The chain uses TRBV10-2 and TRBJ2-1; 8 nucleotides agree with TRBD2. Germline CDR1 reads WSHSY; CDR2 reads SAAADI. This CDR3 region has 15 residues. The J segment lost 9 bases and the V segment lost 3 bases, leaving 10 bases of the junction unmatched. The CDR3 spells CASSDRGGRLGEQFF. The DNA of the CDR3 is TGCGCCAGCAGTGACAGAGGCGGGAGGTTAGGTGAGCAGTTCTTC.

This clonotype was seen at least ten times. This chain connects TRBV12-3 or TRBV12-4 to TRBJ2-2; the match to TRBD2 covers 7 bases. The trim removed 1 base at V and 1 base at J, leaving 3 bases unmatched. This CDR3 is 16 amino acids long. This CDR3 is CASSLVAGLNTGELFF. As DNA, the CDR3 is TGTGCCAGCAGTTTAGTAGCGGGCCTGAACACCGGGGAGCTGTTTTTT.

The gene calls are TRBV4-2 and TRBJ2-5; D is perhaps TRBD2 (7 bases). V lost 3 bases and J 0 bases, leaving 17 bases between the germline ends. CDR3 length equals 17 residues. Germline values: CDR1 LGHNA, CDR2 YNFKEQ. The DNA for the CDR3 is TGTGCCAGCAGCCACGTTGGGGGAGGGGGGTACCAAGAGACCCAGTACTTC. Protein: CASSHVGGGGYQETQYF.

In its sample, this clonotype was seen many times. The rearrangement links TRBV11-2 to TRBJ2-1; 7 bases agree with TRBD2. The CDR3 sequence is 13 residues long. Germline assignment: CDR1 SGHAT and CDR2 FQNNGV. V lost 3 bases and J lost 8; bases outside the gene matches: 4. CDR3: CASSFGLDYEQFF. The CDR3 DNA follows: TGTGCCAGCAGCTTTGGACTAGACTATGAGCAGTTCTTC.

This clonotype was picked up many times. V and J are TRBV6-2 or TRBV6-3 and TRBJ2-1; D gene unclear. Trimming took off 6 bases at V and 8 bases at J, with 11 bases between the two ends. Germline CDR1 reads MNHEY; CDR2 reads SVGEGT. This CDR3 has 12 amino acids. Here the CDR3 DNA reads TGTGCCAGCAGCTCCCGGGTGGATGAGCAGTTCTTC. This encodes CASSSRVDEQFF.

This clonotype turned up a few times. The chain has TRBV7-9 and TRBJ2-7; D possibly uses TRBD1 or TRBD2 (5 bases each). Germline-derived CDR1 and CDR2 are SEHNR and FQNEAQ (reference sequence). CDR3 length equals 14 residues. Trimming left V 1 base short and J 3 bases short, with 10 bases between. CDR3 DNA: TGTGCCAGCAGCTTAGGAGGGGATCACTACGAGCAGTACTTC. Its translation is CASSLGGDHYEQYF.

The CDR3 bases are TGTGCCACCAGCAGAGATTTGGGGGAAGCGCAGTATTTT. Encoded protein: CATSRDLGEAQYF. This chain links TRBV15 with TRBJ2-3; possibly TRBD1 or TRBD2 for D (5 bases each). V lost 0 bases to trimming and J lost 10 bases, with 11 bases between them. The CDR3 consists of 13 residues. The germline CDR1 and CDR2 sequences are LNHNV and YYDKDF (reference sequence).

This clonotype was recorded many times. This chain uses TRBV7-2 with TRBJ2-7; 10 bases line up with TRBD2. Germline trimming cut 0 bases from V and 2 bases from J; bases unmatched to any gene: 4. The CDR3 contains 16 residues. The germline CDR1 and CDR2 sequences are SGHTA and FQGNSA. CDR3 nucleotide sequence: TGTGCCAGCAGCTTAGCTGCTAGCGGGAGAACCTACGAGCAGTACTTC. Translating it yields CASSLAASGRTYEQYF.

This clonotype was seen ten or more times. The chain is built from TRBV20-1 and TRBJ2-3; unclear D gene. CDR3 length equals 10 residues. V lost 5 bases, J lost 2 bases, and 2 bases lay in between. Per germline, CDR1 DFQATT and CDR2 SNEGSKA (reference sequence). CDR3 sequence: CSAYTDTQYF. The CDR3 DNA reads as TGCAGTGCTTACACAGATACGCAGTATTTT.